This entry lists 9 T cell receptor beta chains sequenced from one sample in a study of blood T cells in healthy people across ages. Alongside a J-beta primer mix, a sample-barcoded 5' primer served in a second PCR lasting 7 to 11 cycles. TCRdb re-derived calls from the 5' RACE reads in MiXCR, one entry per CDR3 protein. The sample lists around 990,000 distinct CDR3 sequences; around two fifths were seen once. Sequenced: blood. The receptors derive from a man between 18 and 29 years old in good health.

The gene calls are TRBV27 and TRBJ2-1; 11 bases agree with TRBD1. Germline V gene lookup returns CDR1 MNHEY and CDR2 SMNVEV (reference sequence). V gave up 7 bases and J gave up 4 bases; unmatched junction bases: 9. The CDR3 length is 16 residues. CDR3 region: CASTSLGTGGYNEQFF. The CDR3 DNA reads as TGTGCCAGCACCTCCCTCGGGACAGGGGGATACAATGAGCAGTTCTTC.

Points on this clonotype: As the CDR3 is not closed by the conserved phenylalanine or tryptophan, this likely results from a read error. The chain is built from TRBV10-3 and TRBJ2-1, with TRBD2 matching over 8 bases. Germline V gene data show CDR1 as ENHRY and CDR2 as SYGVKD. The trim removed 5 bases at V and 2 bases at J, leaving 5 bases unmatched. The CDR3 has 15 residues. CDR3 sequence reads: CAISSGGAAYNEQFL. CDR3 DNA sequence: TGTGCCATCAGTTCCGGGGGGGCTGCCTACAATGAGCAGTTCTTG.

The chain carries TRBV14 and TRBJ1-1; D may be TRBD1 (6 bases). The V gene's germline CDR1 is SGHDN and CDR2 FVKESK. CDR3 length equals 15 residues. V lost 3 bases to trimming and J lost 0 bases, with 11 bases between them. CDR3 DNA: TGTGCCAGCAGCCAGTACAGGGCCCTGAACACTGAAGCTTTCTTT. Its protein is CASSQYRALNTEAFF.

This clonotype was observed a few times. This chain links TRBV27 with TRBJ1-1; D perhaps matches TRBD1 (5 bases). Germline V lookup: CDR1 MNHEY, CDR2 SMNVEV (reference sequence). The CDR3 extends over 13 amino acids. The V end was cut by 4 bases, the J end by 7 bases, with 13 bases between. As DNA, the CDR3 is TGTGCCAGCAGTTCGGGGACGGGGATTGAAGCTTTCTTT. It is translated as CASSSGTGIEAFF.

The sample holds a few counts of this clonotype. This chain connects TRBV13 to TRBJ2-3; D may match TRBD1 or TRBD2 (6 bases each). V gave up 6 bases and J gave up 0 bases, with 22 bases separating them. Germline CDR1 and CDR2: PRHDT and FYEKMQ (reference sequence). This CDR3 comprises 18 residues. For the CDR3, the DNA is TGTGCCAGCAGTCGGGCGGATAGGGGGGCCAATAGCACAGATACGCAGTATTTT. Translating gives CASSRADRGANSTDTQYF.

This chain joins TRBV12-3 or TRBV12-4 and TRBJ2-3, with 10 bases fitting TRBD1. With V trimmed by 6 bases and J by 0 bases, 6 bases remained unmatched. The CDR3 sequence is 16 residues long. The CDR3 nucleotides read TGTGCCAGCAGACGGGACAGGGGTGGTAGCACAGATACGCAGTATTTT. Protein sequence: CASRRDRGGSTDTQYF.

There are a few counts of this clonotype. J is TRBJ2-7 and V is TRBV27; the D is unclear. The CDR3 extends over 14 amino acids. The germline CDR1 and CDR2 sequences are MNHEY and SMNVEV (reference sequence). V dropped 2 bases and J dropped 5 bases, with 13 bases sitting between them. DNA of the CDR3: TGTGCCAGCAGTTTAGGGTTTCCCCAAGACGAGCAGTACTTC. Translating gives CASSLGFPQDEQYF.

This chain connects TRBV7-3 to TRBJ1-5, with TRBD1 matching 7 bases. The CDR3 covers 13 residues. Germline V CDR1 and CDR2: SGHTA, FQGTGA. The J segment lost 6 bases and the V segment lost 5 bases, leaving 4 bases of the junction unmatched. This CDR3 is CASSKYRGQPQHF. Here the CDR3 DNA reads TGTGCCAGCAGCAAATACAGGGGTCAGCCCCAGCATTTT.

The gene calls are TRBV5-5 and TRBJ1-4, with unresolved D. The germline CDR1 and CDR2 sequences are SGHKS and YYEKEE (reference sequence). This CDR3 has 12 amino acids. Deletions cut 7 bases from V and 8 bases from J, with 12 bases between. CDR3 loop: CASAGVGEKLFF. In DNA, the CDR3 is TGTGCCAGCGCCGGGGTTGGAGAAAAACTGTTTTTT. Looking up the rest from reference TRBV5-5 and TRBJ1-4 gives the full variable domain: DAGVTQSPTHLIKTRGQQVTLRCSPISGHKSVSWYQQVLGQGPQFIFQYYEKEERGRGNFPDRFSARQFPNYSSELNVNALLLGDSALYLCASAGVGEKLFFGSGTQLSVL.